This T cell receptor (beta chain) stems from a study of cytomegalovirus exposure and HLA in healthy donors. The germline V gene has CDR1 LNHNV and CDR2 YYDKDF (reference sequence). The CDR3 totals 14 residues. Trimming pared 0 bases from V and 6 bases from J, leaving 10 bases between. This clone has just one count. Antigen: not known. Amplification used 60 Vbeta primers and 13 Jbeta primers. Clones were read by immunoSEQ multiplex PCR, and TCRdb kept only the in-frame ones, dropping some. The sample yields approximately 220,000 clones, 82% seen once. Points from the study as a whole: A later analysis linked about 17,000 TCR beta sequences to HLA alleles at 0.05 false discovery rate. TCR beta sequences reportedly predicted most subjects' HLA-A and HLA-B alleles accurately. Usually a TCR sequence was rare, but some public TCRs were found in many donors.

The chain uses TRBV15 and TRBJ2-3; perhaps TRBD2 as D (6 bases). Sequencing used PBMCs. The source is a man in his forties in good health and CMV-seropositive. The CDR3 DNA reads as TGTGCCACCAGCAGAGATCGGGGGTCGGATACGCAGTATTTT. Its protein is CATSRDRGSDTQYF.